This T cell receptor beta chain was sequenced during a study of cytomegalovirus exposure and HLA in healthy donors. Study-level findings and limits: It was found in a later analysis that first-cohort TCR clusters tended to co-occur in the roughly 120 validation repertoires. There were a few CMV-associated chains whose specificity for CMV antigens was confirmed in vitro. The study recorded 150 to 200 TCR beta chains that were cytomegalovirus-associated.

Note on this clone: What it binds is unknown.

Assay: immunoSEQ multiplex PCR; the TCRdb copy retains only in-frame clones and omits some. This table holds 100,000 to 150,000 clones, about 84% found once. Trimming cost V 3 bases and J 5 bases, with 10 bases left between them. CDR3 size: 13 residues. The germline V gene encodes CDR1 LNHDA and CDR2 SQIVND (reference sequence). Sequenced material: PBMCs. This sequence was found in a young woman in good health and CMV-seronegative. This chain connects TRBV19 to TRBJ1-2, with D possibly matching TRBD1 (6 bases). CDR3 in amino acids: CASSIPGEYGYTF. CDR3 bases: TGTGCCAGTAGTATCCCAGGGGAATATGGCTACACCTTC.